One and the same sample provided the 3 T cell receptor beta chains below, sequenced in a study of beta chain features in type 1 diabetes. The investigators reverse transcribed all of the isolated RNA, so they sequenced expressed TCRB transcripts. Assay used: immunoSEQ multiplex PCR; TCRdb lists only in-frame clones, some missing. The repertoire holds 250,000 or so clones, with around 65% as singletons. The sequenced material came from naive CD4+ T cells from blood. The receptors originated from a man aged 25 to 40 in good health.

The V call is TRBV30, the J call TRBJ1-5; D is perhaps TRBD1 (5 bases). V gave up 4 bases and J gave up 10 bases, with 20 bases separating them. In germline, CDR1 is GTSNPN, CDR2 SVGIG (reference sequence). This CDR3 is 14 amino acids long. The CDR3 bases are TGTGCCTGGACCCTCGGACGGGGGATAGGACCCCAGCATTTT. Its translation is CAWTLGRGIGPQHF.

This chain uses TRBV7-9 with TRBJ2-7; no clear D gene. CDR1 and CDR2 (germline): SEHNR, FQNEAQ (reference sequence). The CDR3 is made up of 13 amino acids. V dropped 5 bases and J dropped 1 base, with 9 bases sitting between them. In nucleotides, the CDR3 is TGTGCCAGCAGCCCGTTAAGTTCCTACGAGCAGTACTTC. Amino acid sequence: CASSPLSSYEQYF.

The CDR3 sequence: CSVVGAGVDDEQFF. CDR3 DNA sequence: TGCAGCGTTGTGGGTGCGGGAGTGGACGATGAGCAGTTCTTC. This chain joins TRBV29-1 and TRBJ2-1, with TRBD2 identical over 7 bases. This CDR3 comprises 14 residues. Germline values: CDR1 SQVTM, CDR2 ANQGSEA. The V segment lost 4 bases and the J segment 8 bases; nucleotides outside the gene matches: 11.